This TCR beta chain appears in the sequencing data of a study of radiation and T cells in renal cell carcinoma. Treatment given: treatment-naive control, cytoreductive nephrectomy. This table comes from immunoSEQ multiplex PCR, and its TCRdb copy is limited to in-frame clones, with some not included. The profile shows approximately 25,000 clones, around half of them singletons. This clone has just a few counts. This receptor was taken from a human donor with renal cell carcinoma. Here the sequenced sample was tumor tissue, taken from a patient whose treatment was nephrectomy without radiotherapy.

In DNA, the CDR3 is TGTGCCAGCAGCTTGACAAAGGACTTATACAATGAGCAGTTCTTC. This gives the protein CASSLTKDLYNEQFF. The V and J genes are TRBV11-2 and TRBJ2-1; D perhaps matches TRBD2 (5 bases). Trimming stripped 3 bases from V and 4 bases from J, with 13 bases between. Germline V gene lookup returns CDR1 SGHAT and CDR2 FQNNGV. The CDR3 totals 15 residues.